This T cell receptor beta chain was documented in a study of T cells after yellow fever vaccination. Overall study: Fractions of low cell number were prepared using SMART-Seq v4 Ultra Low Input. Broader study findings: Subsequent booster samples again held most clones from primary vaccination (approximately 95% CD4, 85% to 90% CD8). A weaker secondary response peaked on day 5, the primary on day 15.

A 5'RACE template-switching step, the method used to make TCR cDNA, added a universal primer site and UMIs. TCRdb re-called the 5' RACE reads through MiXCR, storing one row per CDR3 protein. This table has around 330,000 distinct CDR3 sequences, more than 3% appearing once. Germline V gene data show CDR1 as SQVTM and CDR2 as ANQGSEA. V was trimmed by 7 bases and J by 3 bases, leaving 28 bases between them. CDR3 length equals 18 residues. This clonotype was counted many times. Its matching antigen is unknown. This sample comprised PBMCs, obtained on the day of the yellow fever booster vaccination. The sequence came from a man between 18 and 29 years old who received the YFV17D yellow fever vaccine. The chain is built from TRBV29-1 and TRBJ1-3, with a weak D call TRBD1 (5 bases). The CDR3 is CSAGGPGPLDPLGNTIYF. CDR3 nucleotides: TGCAGCGCCGGGGGACCGGGACCCTTGGATCCCCTTGGAAACACCATATATTTT.